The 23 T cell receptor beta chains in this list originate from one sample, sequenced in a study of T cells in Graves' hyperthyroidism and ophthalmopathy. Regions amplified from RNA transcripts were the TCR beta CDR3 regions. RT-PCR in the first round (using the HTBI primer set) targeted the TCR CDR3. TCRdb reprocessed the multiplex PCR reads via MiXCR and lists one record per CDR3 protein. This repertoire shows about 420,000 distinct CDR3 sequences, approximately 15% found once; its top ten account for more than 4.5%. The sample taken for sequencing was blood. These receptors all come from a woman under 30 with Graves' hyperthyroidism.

The CDR3 loop is CASHPLGREATGELFF. The DNA for the CDR3 is TGTGCCAGCCACCCATTGGGGCGGGAGGCCACCGGGGAGCTGTTTTTT. The chain has TRBV19 and TRBJ2-2; 8 bases align to TRBD2. J was trimmed by 4 bases and V by 9 bases; bases with no gene match: 13. The CDR3 totals 16 residues. Germline V gene lookup returns CDR1 LNHDA and CDR2 SQIVND (reference sequence).

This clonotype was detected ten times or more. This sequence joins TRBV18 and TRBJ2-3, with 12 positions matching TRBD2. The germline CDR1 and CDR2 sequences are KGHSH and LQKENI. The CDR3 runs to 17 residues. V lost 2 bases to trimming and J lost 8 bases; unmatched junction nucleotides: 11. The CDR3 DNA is TGTGCCAGCTCACCAGCCCGGACTAGCGGGATTAAGATTACGCAGTATTTT. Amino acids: CASSPARTSGIKITQYF.

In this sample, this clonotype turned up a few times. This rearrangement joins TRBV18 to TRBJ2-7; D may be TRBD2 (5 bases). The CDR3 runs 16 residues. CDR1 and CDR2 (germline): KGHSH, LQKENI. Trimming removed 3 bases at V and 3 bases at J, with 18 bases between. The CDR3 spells CASSPAQRRGFYEQYF. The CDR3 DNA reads TGTGCCAGCTCACCCGCACAGCGACGGGGATTCTACGAGCAGTACTTC.

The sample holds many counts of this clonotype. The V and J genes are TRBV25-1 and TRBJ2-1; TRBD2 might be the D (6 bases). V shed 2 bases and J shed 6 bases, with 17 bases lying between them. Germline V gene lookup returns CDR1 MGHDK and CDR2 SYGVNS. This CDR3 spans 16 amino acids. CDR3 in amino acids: CASSESKRVDLNEQFF. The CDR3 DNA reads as TGTGCCAGCAGTGAAAGCAAGCGGGTGGACCTCAATGAGCAGTTCTTC.

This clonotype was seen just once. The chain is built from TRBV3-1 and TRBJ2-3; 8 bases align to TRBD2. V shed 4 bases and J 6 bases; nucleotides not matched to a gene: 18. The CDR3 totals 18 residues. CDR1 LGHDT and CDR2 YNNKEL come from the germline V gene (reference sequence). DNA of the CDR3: TGTGCCAGCAGCCGATGGTTGGCCAGCGGGAGCTTCATGGATACGCAGTATTTT. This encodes CASSRWLASGSFMDTQYF.

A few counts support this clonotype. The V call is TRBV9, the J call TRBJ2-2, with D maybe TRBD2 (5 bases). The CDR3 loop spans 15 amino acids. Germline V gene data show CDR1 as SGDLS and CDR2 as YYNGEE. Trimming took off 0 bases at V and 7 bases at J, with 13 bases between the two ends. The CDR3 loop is CASSVAGIKGGELFF. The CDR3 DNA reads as TGTGCCAGCAGCGTAGCCGGGATCAAGGGCGGGGAGCTGTTTTTT.

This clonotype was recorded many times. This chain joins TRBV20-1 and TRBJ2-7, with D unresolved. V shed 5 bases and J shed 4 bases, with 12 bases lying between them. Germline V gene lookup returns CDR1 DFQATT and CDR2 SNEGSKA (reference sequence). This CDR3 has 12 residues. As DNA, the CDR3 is TGCAGTGCTGTAGAGAAGGGTTACGAGCAGTACTTC. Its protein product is CSAVEKGYEQYF.

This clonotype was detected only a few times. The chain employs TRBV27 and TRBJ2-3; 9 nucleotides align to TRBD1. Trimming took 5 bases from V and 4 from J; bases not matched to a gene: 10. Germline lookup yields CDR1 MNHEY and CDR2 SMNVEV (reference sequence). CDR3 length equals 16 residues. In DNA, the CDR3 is TGTGCCAGCAGTCCTAACACAGGGGGCTGGGCAGATACGCAGTATTTT. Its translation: CASSPNTGGWADTQYF.

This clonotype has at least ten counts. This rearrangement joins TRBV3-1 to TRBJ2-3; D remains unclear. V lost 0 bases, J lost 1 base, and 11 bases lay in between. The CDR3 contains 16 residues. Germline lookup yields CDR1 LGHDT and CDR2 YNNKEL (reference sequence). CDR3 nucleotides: TGTGCCAGCAGCCAAGAGAACCGACGGGGCACAGATACGCAGTATTTT. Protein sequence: CASSQENRRGTDTQYF.

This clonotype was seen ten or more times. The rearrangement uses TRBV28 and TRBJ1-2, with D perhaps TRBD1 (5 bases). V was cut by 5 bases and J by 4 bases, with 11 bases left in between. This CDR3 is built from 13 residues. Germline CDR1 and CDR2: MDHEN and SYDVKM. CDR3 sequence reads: CASSLPGTYGYTF. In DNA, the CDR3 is TGTGCCAGCAGTCTACCAGGGACCTATGGCTACACCTTC.

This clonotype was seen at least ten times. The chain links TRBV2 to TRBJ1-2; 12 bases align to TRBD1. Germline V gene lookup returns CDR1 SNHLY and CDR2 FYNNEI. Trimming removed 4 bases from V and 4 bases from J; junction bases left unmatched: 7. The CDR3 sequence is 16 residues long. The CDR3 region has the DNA TGTGCCAGCAGTGCGGGCCGGGACAGGGGGCTCTATGGCTACACCTTC. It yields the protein CASSAGRDRGLYGYTF.

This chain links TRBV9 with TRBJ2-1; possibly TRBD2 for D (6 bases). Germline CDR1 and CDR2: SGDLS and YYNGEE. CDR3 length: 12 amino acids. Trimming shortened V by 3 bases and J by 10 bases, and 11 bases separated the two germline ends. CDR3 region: CASSGWGVEQFF. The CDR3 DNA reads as TGTGCCAGCAGCGGATGGGGGGTAGAGCAGTTCTTC. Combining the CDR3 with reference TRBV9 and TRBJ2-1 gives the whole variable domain DSGVTQTPKHLITATGQRVTLRCSPRSGDLSVYWYQQSLDQGLQFLIQYYNGEERAKGNILERFSAQQFPDLHSELNLSSLELGDSALYFCASSGWGVEQFFGPGTRLTVL.

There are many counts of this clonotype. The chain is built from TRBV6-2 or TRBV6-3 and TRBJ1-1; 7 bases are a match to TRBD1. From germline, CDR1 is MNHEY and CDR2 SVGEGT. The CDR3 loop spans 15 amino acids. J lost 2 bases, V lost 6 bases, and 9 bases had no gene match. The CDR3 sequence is CASRTWEGANTEAFF. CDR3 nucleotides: TGTGCCAGCAGAACATGGGAGGGGGCAAACACTGAAGCTTTCTTT.

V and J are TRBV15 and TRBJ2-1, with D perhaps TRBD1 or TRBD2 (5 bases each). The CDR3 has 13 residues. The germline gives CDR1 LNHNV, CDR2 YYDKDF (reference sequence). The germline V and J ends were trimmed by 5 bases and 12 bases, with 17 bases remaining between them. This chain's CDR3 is CATSRGTMVGQFF. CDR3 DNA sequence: TGTGCCACCAGCCGAGGGACGATGGTTGGGCAGTTCTTC.

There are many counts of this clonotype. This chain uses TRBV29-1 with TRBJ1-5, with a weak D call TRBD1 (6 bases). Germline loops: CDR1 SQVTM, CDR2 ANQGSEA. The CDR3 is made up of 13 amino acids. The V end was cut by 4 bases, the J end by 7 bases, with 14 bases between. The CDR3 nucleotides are TGCAGCGTTGCTGGGGGCCCAAGGCAGCCCCAGCATTTT. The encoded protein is CSVAGGPRQPQHF.

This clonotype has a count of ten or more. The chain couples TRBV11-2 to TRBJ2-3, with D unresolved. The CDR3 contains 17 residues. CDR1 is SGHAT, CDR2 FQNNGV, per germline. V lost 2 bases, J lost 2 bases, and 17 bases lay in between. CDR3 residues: CASSLSGYQPPTDTQYF. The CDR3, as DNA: TGTGCCAGCAGCTTAAGTGGCTACCAACCCCCCACAGATACGCAGTATTTT.

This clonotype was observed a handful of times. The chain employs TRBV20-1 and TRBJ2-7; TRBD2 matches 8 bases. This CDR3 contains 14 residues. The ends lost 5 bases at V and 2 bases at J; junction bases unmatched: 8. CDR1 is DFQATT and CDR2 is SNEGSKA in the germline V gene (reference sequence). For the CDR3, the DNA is TGCAGTGCTCCTGGGTCAGCGGGAGCCTACGAGCAGTACTTC. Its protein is CSAPGSAGAYEQYF.

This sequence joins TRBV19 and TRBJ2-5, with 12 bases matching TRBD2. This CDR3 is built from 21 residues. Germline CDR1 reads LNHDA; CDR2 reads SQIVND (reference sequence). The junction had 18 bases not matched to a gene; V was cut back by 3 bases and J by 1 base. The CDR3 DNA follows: TGTGCCAGTAGTATGGTGAGGTCGACTAGCGGGAGACCTGTAGGCCAAGAGACCCAGTACTTC. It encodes CASSMVRSTSGRPVGQETQYF.

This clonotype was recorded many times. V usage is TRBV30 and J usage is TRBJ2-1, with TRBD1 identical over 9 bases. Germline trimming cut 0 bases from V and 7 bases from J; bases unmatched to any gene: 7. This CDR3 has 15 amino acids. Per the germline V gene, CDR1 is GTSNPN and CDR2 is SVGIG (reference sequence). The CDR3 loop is CAWSVTGGVRNEQFF. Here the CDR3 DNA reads TGTGCCTGGAGTGTAACAGGGGGCGTTAGAAATGAGCAGTTCTTC.

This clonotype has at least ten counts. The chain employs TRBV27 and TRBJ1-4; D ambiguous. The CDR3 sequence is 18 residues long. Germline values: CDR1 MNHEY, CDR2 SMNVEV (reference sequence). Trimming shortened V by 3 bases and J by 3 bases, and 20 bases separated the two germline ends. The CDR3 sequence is CASSLRARGVLPNEKLFF. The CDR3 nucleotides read TGTGCCAGCAGTTTGAGGGCGCGGGGTGTACTACCTAATGAAAAACTGTTTTTT.

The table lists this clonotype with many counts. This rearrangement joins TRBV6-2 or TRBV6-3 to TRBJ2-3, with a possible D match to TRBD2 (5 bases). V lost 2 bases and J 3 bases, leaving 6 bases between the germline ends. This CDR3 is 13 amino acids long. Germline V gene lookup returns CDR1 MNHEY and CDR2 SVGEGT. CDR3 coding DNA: TGTGCCAGCAGTTACAGGGAGACAGATACGCAGTATTTT. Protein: CASSYRETDTQYF.

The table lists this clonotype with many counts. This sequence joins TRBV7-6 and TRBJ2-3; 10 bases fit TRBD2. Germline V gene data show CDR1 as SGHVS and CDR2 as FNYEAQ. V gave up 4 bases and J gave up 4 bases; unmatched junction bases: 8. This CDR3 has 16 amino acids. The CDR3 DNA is TGTGCCAGCAGCTCAACTAGCGGGGTTTCGGCAGATACGCAGTATTTT. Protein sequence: CASSSTSGVSADTQYF.

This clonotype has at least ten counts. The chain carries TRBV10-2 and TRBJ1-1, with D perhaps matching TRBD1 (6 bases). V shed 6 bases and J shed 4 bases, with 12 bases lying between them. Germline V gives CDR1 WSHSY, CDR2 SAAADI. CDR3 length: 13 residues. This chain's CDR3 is CASRVEGGTEAFF. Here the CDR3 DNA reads TGCGCCAGCAGGGTCGAAGGGGGCACTGAAGCTTTCTTT.